Detailed here is one TCR beta chain. Produced via immunoSEQ multiplex PCR; TCRdb's table is partial and in-frame only. The sample includes 100,000 to 110,000 clones, approximately 80% of them seen just once. The data belong to a study of blood T cell repertoires in COVID-19. Germline V lookup: CDR1 SGHRS, CDR2 YFSETQ. There are 15 residues in the CDR3. The ends lost 4 bases at V and 1 base at J; junction bases unmatched: 3. What was sequenced was peripheral blood. The TCR sequence derives from a man aged 45-65 years with active or convalescent COVID-19. The chain is built from TRBV5-1 and TRBJ2-3; 10 positions match TRBD2. The CDR3 bases are TGCGCCAGCAGCAACGGGACTAGCGGCACAGATACGCAGTATTTT. Its protein product is CASSNGTSGTDTQYF.